This paragraph covers one TCR beta chain sequence. The CDR3 is 14 amino acids. Germline V lookup: CDR1 MNHEY, CDR2 SVGAGI. Trimming cost V 6 bases and J 2 bases; bases outside gene matches: 1. These data come from a study of blood T cell repertoires in COVID-19. About the research overall: Acute-phase and convalescent COVID-19 samples originated in the United States, Italy and Spain.

Authors' methods: For nucleated cells, counts were estimated from reference gene primer amplification. Repertoires were generated with immunoSEQ multiplex PCR, while TCRdb's copy carries only in-frame clones and drops some. The D gene and trimming were derived from the DNA, and the V and J assignments and clone size from that table. The sample has 75,000 to 95,000 clones, around nine tenths seen once; the top ten hold roughly a fifth. The sequence came from a human donor in a cohort sampled during active COVID-19. This rearrangement joins TRBV6-5 to TRBJ1-5; 10 bases fit TRBD1. Sequencing was done on a sample of peripheral blood. The CDR3 here is CASRGTGGNQPQHF. CDR3 nucleotides: TGTGCCAGCAGGGGGACAGGGGGCAATCAGCCCCAGCATTTT.